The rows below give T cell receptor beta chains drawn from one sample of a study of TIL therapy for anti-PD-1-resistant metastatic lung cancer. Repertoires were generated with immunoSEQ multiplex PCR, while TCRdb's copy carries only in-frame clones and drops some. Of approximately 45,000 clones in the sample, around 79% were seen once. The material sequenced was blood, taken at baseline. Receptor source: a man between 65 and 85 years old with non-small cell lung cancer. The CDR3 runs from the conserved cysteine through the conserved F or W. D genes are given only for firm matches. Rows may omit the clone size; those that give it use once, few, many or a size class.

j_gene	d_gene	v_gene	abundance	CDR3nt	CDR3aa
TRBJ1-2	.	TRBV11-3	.	TGTGCCAGCAGCTTAGTGTCGGCACGAGGGGGTACAAACTATGGCTACACCTTC	CASSLVSARGGTNYGYTF
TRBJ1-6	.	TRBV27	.	TGTGCCAGCAGTTTGGGCGGATATAATTCACCCCTCCACTTT	CASSLGGYNSPLHF
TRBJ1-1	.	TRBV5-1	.	TGCGCCAGCAGCTTGGGAGTGAGGGAGGCTGAAGCTTTCTTT	CASSLGVREAEAFF
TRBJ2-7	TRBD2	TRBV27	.	TGTGCCAGCAGTGCCTGGACTAGCGGGACCCCCTACGAGCAGTACTTC	CASSAWTSGTPYEQYF
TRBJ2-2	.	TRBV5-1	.	TGCGCCAGCAGCTTCAAAGGGTCCTCTGGGAACACCGGGGAGCTGTTTTTT	CASSFKGSSGNTGELFF
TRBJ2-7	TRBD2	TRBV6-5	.	TGTGCCAGCAGCTTAGCGGGAGTCTACGAGCAGTACTTC	CASSLAGVYEQYF
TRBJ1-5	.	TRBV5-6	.	TGTGCCAGCAGCTTGGCCGCTGCGGGTGCCCAGCATTTT	CASSLAAAGAQHF
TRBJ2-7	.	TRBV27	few	TGTGCCAGCAGTTTAACGGGACTGGCGGCCTACGAGCAGTACTTC	CASSLTGLAAYEQYF
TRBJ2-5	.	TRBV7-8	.	TGTGCCAGCAGCCGGGACTTACAAGAGACCCAGTACTTC	CASSRDLQETQYF
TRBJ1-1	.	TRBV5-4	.	TGTGCCAGCAGCCTTCGACAGGCGCCTAACACTGAAGCTTTCTTT	CASSLRQAPNTEAFF
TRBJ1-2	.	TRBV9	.	TGTGCCAGCAGCGTAGATGGCCAGGGGCCCTATGGCTACACCTTC	CASSVDGQGPYGYTF
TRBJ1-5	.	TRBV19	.	TGTGCCAGTAGAACCGGGACGCAGGGTAATCAGCCCCAGCATTTT	CASRTGTQGNQPQHF
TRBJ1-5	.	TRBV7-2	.	TGTGCCAGCAGCTCACAGGTTAAAAATCAGCCCCAGCATTTT	CASSSQVKNQPQHF
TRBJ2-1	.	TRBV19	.	TGTGCCAGTACCCTGTCCGGGAACAATGAGCAGTTCTTC	CASTLSGNNEQFF
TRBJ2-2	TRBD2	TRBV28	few	TGTGCCAGCCAGACTAGCGGGAACACCGGGGAGCTGTTTTTT	CASQTSGNTGELFF
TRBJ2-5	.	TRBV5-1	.	TGCGCCAGCAGTACAGCTTACCAAGAGACCCAGTACTTC	CASSTAYQETQYF
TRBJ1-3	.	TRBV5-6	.	TGTGCCAGCAGCTTCCTCTCAGTATCTGGAAACACCATATATTTT	CASSFLSVSGNTIYF
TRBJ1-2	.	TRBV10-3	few	TGTGCCATCAATCGACAGTTGGAATGGACCTTC	CAINRQLEWTF
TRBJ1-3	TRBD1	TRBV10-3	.	TGTGCCATCAGTGGGACAGGGAAAGCTGGAAACACCATATATTTT	CAISGTGKAGNTIYF
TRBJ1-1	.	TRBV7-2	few	TGTGCCAGCAGCTTAACCCGAACCGTTGAAGCTTTCTTT	CASSLTRTVEAFF
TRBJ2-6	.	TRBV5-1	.	TGCGCCAGCAGCACCGCCCCCTCTGGGGCCAACGTCCTGACTTTC	CASSTAPSGANVLTF
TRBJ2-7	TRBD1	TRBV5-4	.	TGTGCCAGCAGCTCACGACAGGGGCTGGACGAGCAGTACTTC	CASSSRQGLDEQYF
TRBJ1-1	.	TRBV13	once	TGTGCCAGCAGCTCTACATTGGCTGAAGCTTTCTTT	CASSSTLAEAFF
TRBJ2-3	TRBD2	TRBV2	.	TGTGCCAGCAGGAAAACTAGCGGTTCTAGCACAGATACGCAGTATTTT	CASRKTSGSSTDTQYF
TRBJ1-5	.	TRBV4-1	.	TGCGCCAGCAGCCCTTCAGGGGCTCATTCTAATCAGCCCCAGCATTTT	CASSPSGAHSNQPQHF
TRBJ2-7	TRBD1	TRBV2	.	TGTGCCAGCAGGGGAGGACAGGGATTCTACGAGCAGTACTTC	CASRGGQGFYEQYF
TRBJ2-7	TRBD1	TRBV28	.	TGTGCCAGCAGGACGCCCGGGACAGGGGAAGGGGCCGAGCAGTACTTC	CASRTPGTGEGAEQYF
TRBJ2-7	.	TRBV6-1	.	TGTGCCAGTAAACAGGGAAGTTTTGGCGAGCAGTACTTC	CASKQGSFGEQYF
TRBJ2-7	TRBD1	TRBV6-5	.	TGTGCCAGCAACCGGGACAGGGACTCCTACGAGCAGTACTTC	CASNRDRDSYEQYF
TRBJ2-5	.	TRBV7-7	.	TGTGCCAGCAGCTTCAACCTCCAAGAGACCCAGTACTTC	CASSFNLQETQYF
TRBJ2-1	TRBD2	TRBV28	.	TGTGCCAGCAGTTTATTGGCCGGGACTAGCGGGAGGAATGAGCAGTTCTTC	CASSLLAGTSGRNEQFF
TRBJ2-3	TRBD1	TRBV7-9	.	TGTGCCAGCAGCTTAGAGGGGGCGGTGACAGATACGCAGTATTTT	CASSLEGAVTDTQYF
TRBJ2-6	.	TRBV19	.	TGTGCCAGTAGTATAGATCTTCGGGCGGGGCCCTCGGGGGCCAACGTCCTGACTTTC	CASSIDLRAGPSGANVLTF
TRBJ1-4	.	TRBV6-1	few	TGTGCCAGCAGTGAAGGCCGGACCAGGGAAAAACTGTTTTTT	CASSEGRTREKLFF
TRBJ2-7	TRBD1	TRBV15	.	TGTGCCACCAGCAAGACAGGGGGTTGGGAGCAGTACTTC	CATSKTGGWEQYF
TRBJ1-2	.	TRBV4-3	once	TGCGCCAGCAGCCAAGAGCAGGGAACCAACTATGGCTACACCTTC	CASSQEQGTNYGYTF